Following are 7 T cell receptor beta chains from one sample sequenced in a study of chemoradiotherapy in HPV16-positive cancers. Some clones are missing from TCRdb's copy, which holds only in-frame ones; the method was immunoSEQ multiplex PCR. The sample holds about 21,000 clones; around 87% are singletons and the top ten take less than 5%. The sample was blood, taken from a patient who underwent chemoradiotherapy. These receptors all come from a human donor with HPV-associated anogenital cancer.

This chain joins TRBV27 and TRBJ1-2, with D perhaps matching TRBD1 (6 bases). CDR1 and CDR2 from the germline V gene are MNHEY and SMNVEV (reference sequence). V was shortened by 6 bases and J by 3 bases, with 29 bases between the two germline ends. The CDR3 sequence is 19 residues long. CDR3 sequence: CASSPFGPDRYREHYGYTF. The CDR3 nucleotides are TGTGCCAGCAGCCCATTCGGTCCCGACAGGTACAGGGAGCACTATGGCTACACCTTC.

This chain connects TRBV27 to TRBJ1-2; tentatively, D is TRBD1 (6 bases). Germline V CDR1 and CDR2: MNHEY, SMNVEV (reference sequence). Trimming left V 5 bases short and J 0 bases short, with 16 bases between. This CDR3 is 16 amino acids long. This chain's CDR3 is CASSPLGGGPNYGYTF. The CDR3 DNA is TGTGCCAGCAGTCCCCTTGGGGGGGGCCCTAACTATGGCTACACCTTC.

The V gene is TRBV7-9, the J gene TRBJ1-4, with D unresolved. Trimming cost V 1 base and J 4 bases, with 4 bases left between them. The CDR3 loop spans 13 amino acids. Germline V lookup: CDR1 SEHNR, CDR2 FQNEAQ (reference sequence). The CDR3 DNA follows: TGTGCCAGCAGCTTAGAGGGTAATGAAAAACTGTTTTTT. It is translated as CASSLEGNEKLFF.

The CDR3 protein is CSAPRRGGQYF. The CDR3 DNA is TGCAGTGCCCCCCGTCGAGGGGGGCAGTACTTC. The chain recombines TRBV20-1 with TRBJ2-7, with D possibly being TRBD1 (6 bases). V gave up 6 bases and J gave up 9 bases, with 15 bases separating them. The CDR3 is made up of 11 amino acids. Per germline, CDR1 DFQATT and CDR2 SNEGSKA (reference sequence).

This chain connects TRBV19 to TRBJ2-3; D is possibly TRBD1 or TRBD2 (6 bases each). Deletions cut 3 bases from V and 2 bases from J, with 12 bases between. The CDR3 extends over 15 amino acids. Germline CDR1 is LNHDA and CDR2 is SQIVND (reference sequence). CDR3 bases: TGTGCCAGTAGTATTGGGGGGCGGCCCACAGATACGCAGTATTTT. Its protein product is CASSIGGRPTDTQYF.

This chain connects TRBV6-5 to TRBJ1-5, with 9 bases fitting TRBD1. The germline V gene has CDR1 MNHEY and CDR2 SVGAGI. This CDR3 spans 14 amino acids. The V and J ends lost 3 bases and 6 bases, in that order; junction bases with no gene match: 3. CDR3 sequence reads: CASSYGTGIQPQHF. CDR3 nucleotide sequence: TGTGCCAGCAGTTATGGGACAGGGATTCAGCCCCAGCATTTT.

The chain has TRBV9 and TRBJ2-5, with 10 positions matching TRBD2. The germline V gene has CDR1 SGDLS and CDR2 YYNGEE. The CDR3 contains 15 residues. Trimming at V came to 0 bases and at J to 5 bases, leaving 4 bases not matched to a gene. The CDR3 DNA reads TGTGCCAGCAGCGTAGCTAGCGGGGGTCGGGAGACCCAGTACTTC. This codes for CASSVASGGRETQYF. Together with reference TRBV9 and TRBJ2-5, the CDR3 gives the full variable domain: DSGVTQTPKHLITATGQRVTLRCSPRSGDLSVYWYQQSLDQGLQFLIQYYNGEERAKGNILERFSAQQFPDLHSELNLSSLELGDSALYFCASSVASGGRETQYFGPGTRLLVL.